The 29 T cell receptor beta chains reported below all come from one sample, sequenced in a study of cytomegalovirus exposure and HLA in healthy donors. Amplification used 60 Vbeta primers and 13 Jbeta primers. Profiling relied on immunoSEQ multiplex PCR, and the TCRdb table lists in-frame clones only, not all of them. In all, the sample yields approximately 170,000 clones. The specimen was PBMCs. The receptors were sampled from a woman between 18 and 30 years old in good health and CMV-seropositive.

The chain uses TRBV18 and TRBJ2-5; 7 bases fit TRBD1. V lost 3 bases, J lost 4 bases, and 2 bases stayed unmatched. The germline CDR1 and CDR2 sequences are KGHSH and LQKENI. The CDR3 loop spans 13 amino acids. The CDR3 region is CASSPRQGETQYF. The CDR3 nucleotides read TGTGCCAGCTCACCCCGACAGGGAGAGACCCAGTACTTC.

The J gene is TRBJ2-1, the V gene TRBV10-1; D ambiguous. V was trimmed by 3 bases and J by 5 bases, leaving 2 bases between them. The CDR3 loop spans 11 amino acids. Germline V CDR1 and CDR2: WNHNN, SYGVQD (reference sequence). Here the CDR3 DNA reads TGCGCCAGCAGTGACAACAATGAGCAGTTCTTC. The encoded protein is CASSDNNEQFF.

CDR3 protein: CASSLMAGGEKLFF. In DNA, the CDR3 is TGTGCCAGCAGCTTGATGGCAGGGGGCGAAAAACTGTTTTTT. V is TRBV7-9 and J is TRBJ1-4; 8 bases line up with TRBD1. The CDR3 loop spans 14 amino acids. CDR1 is SEHNR and CDR2 is FQNEAQ in the germline V gene (reference sequence). V shed 3 bases and J 8 bases; nucleotides not matched to a gene: 5.

The genes are TRBV7-9 and TRBJ1-2; 7 bases fit TRBD1. The germline gives CDR1 SEHNR, CDR2 FQNEAQ (reference sequence). V gave up 5 bases and J gave up 8 bases; unmatched junction bases: 11. The CDR3 contains 14 residues. CDR3 loop: CASSLDRVYDGYTF. In DNA, the CDR3 is TGTGCCAGCAGCCTTGACAGGGTTTACGACGGCTACACCTTC.

The V call is TRBV5-5, the J call TRBJ1-2; the match to TRBD1 covers 9 bases. With 0 bases clipped from V and 2 bases from J, the junction kept 8 bases outside the gene matches. The CDR3 contains 17 residues. Germline V lookup: CDR1 SGHKS, CDR2 YYEKEE (reference sequence). CDR3 bases: TGTGCCAGCAGCTTGGTTTGGGACAGGGCCCAAAACTATGGCTACACCTTC. This sequence encodes CASSLVWDRAQNYGYTF.

The CDR3 coding sequence is TGTGCCAGCAGCTCAATCCTAGCGGGAGTAGGCGGGCTCTACAATGAGCAGTTCTTC. Its protein product is CASSSILAGVGGLYNEQFF. The rearrangement uses TRBV7-9 and TRBJ2-1, with 10 bases lining up with TRBD2. The germline gives CDR1 SEHNR, CDR2 FQNEAQ (reference sequence). The CDR3 sequence is 19 residues long. V was pared by 4 bases and J by 3 bases, with 15 bases of the junction left unmatched.

The chain recombines TRBV12-5 with TRBJ2-1, with TRBD2 matching over 13 bases. The CDR3 length is 18 residues. Trimming removed 6 bases from V and 9 bases from J; junction bases left unmatched: 17. Germline assignment: CDR1 LGHNT and CDR2 FRNRAP. The CDR3, as DNA: TGTGCTAGTGGGCGGACTAGCGGGGGAAAAAAGGGTACAGTTGAGCAGTTCTTC. Its translation is CASGRTSGGKKGTVEQFF.

V usage is TRBV5-1 and J usage is TRBJ2-3, with 9 bases that match TRBD2. Germline CDR1 is SGHRS and CDR2 is YFSETQ. CDR3 length equals 18 residues. With V trimmed by 3 bases and J by 0 bases, 11 bases remained unmatched. This CDR3 is CASSSRLAEFSSTDTQYF. CDR3 DNA sequence: TGCGCCAGCAGCTCGAGACTAGCGGAGTTCTCTAGCACAGATACGCAGTATTTT.

The genes are TRBV6-1 and TRBJ2-7; 10 bases fit TRBD2. CDR1 MNHNS and CDR2 SASEGT come from the germline V gene. The V gene end was trimmed by 6 bases and the J gene end by 4 bases; junction bases not matched to a gene: 9. This CDR3 has 15 residues. CDR3 nucleotides: TGTGCCAGCAGACGCTGGACTAGCGGTGATTACGAGCAGTACTTC. As protein: CASRRWTSGDYEQYF.

The V and J genes are TRBV7-2 and TRBJ2-7, with D perhaps matching TRBD1 (5 bases). The CDR3 extends over 15 amino acids. Trimming removed 0 bases at V and 0 bases at J, with 9 bases between. Germline V gene lookup returns CDR1 SGHTA and CDR2 FQGNSA. In nucleotides, the CDR3 is TGTGCCAGCAGCTTAGCCGCGGACATCTCCTACGAGCAGTACTTC. This codes for CASSLAADISYEQYF.

The V gene is TRBV5-4, the J gene TRBJ2-6, with 9 bases that match TRBD2. Germline lookup yields CDR1 SGHNT and CDR2 YYREEE (reference sequence). J lost 2 bases, V lost 7 bases, and 7 bases had no gene match. This CDR3 is 16 amino acids long. CDR3 sequence reads: CASRAGGSAGANVLTF. CDR3 sequence (DNA): TGTGCCAGCCGTGCGGGGGGGTCGGCTGGGGCCAACGTCCTGACTTTC.

The rearrangement uses TRBV30 and TRBJ1-2; D gene uncertain. The CDR3 sequence is 12 residues long. Trimming stripped 4 bases from V and 8 bases from J, with 14 bases between. Looked up from germline, CDR1 is GTSNPN and CDR2 is SVGIG (reference sequence). The CDR3 is CAWKRAQLGYTF. DNA of the CDR3: TGTGCCTGGAAGCGGGCCCAACTAGGCTACACCTTC.

This sequence joins TRBV7-9 and TRBJ2-1; TRBD2 is a possible D gene (6 bases). CDR1 is SEHNR, CDR2 FQNEAQ, per germline (reference sequence). Trimming stripped 5 bases from V and 4 bases from J, with 12 bases between. This CDR3 is 14 amino acids long. CDR3 sequence (DNA): TGTGCCAGCAGCCCGCCGACTAGTTACAATGAGCAGTTCTTC. Protein sequence: CASSPPTSYNEQFF.

J is TRBJ1-4 and V is TRBV4-3; 11 bases agree with TRBD1. The germline V gene has CDR1 LGHNA and CDR2 YSLEER. The CDR3 consists of 17 residues. After removal of 1 base from V and 8 bases from J, the junction contained 9 bases not matched to a gene. CDR3 loop: CASSQVLADRGREKLFF. Here the CDR3 DNA reads TGCGCCAGCAGCCAAGTTTTAGCGGACAGGGGGCGAGAAAAACTGTTTTTT.

The rearrangement uses TRBV27 and TRBJ2-3; 12 positions agree with TRBD2. The length of the CDR3 is 17 residues. CDR1 is MNHEY and CDR2 is SMNVEV in the germline V gene (reference sequence). The junction had 9 bases not matched to a gene; V was cut back by 1 base and J by 7 bases. The CDR3 is CASSLFQTSGGRHTQYF. CDR3 DNA: TGTGCCAGCAGTTTATTTCAAACTAGCGGGGGGCGACATACGCAGTATTTT.

In DNA, the CDR3 is TGCGCCAGCAGCCGAACCCTAGCGGCGGAGACCCAGTACTTC. Encoded protein: CASSRTLAAETQYF. This chain joins TRBV5-1 and TRBJ2-5, with 7 bases fitting TRBD2. Trimming took 4 bases from V and 5 from J; bases not matched to a gene: 8. CDR3 length: 14 residues. Germline CDR1 and CDR2: SGHRS and YFSETQ.

V is TRBV7-2 and J is TRBJ2-7; possible D gene TRBD1, 6 bases. Germline V gene data show CDR1 as SGHTA and CDR2 as FQGNSA. V was pared by 5 bases and J by 3 bases, with 14 bases between. The CDR3 runs to 14 residues. The CDR3 sequence is CASSQDRQSYEQYF. CDR3 nucleotides: TGTGCCAGCAGCCAAGACAGGCAAAGCTACGAGCAGTACTTC.

The V and J genes are TRBV2 and TRBJ1-2, with 9 bases identical to TRBD1. This CDR3 is 13 amino acids long. The V gene's germline CDR1 is SNHLY and CDR2 FYNNEI. V dropped 3 bases and J dropped 5; count of bases not matched to a gene: 1. For the CDR3, the DNA is TGTGCCAGCAGTGATGACAGGGGGTATGGCTACACCTTC. It yields the protein CASSDDRGYGYTF.

V gene TRBV2 combines with J gene TRBJ2-1; D remains ambiguous. The germline V gene encodes CDR1 SNHLY and CDR2 FYNNEI. The CDR3 is made up of 13 amino acids. The V gene lost 1 base and the J gene lost 15 bases, with 16 bases spanning the gap. The CDR3 bases are TGTGCCAGCAGTGAAGGGGCTCCCCTCGCCCTGTTCTTC. Protein sequence: CASSEGAPLALFF.

This chain links TRBV2 with TRBJ1-1; TRBD1 is a possible D gene (5 bases). The CDR3 consists of 14 residues. V was cut by 7 bases and J by 1 base, with 13 bases left in between. The germline gives CDR1 SNHLY, CDR2 FYNNEI. The chain's CDR3 is CASTRTSTNTEAFF. The CDR3 DNA reads as TGTGCCAGCACCCGGACATCTACGAACACTGAAGCTTTCTTT.

The V gene is TRBV6-1, the J gene TRBJ2-3; 8 nucleotides line up with TRBD2. CDR3 length: 15 amino acids. Germline loops: CDR1 MNHNS, CDR2 SASEGT. V lost 8 bases and J lost 0; bases outside the gene matches: 7. CDR3 residues: CASREGFTSTDTQYF. CDR3 DNA sequence: TGTGCCAGCCGGGAGGGCTTCACTAGCACAGATACGCAGTATTTT.

The rearrangement joins TRBV5-1 to TRBJ2-3, with 7 bases aligning to TRBD1. Germline assignment: CDR1 SGHRS and CDR2 YFSETQ. The CDR3 length is 14 residues. V lost 9 bases and J lost 2; bases outside the gene matches: 9. The CDR3 here is CATTPGQNTDTQYF. CDR3 DNA sequence: TGCGCCACTACCCCGGGACAGAACACAGATACGCAGTATTTT. The full variable domain, completed using reference TRBV5-1 and TRBJ2-3, is KAGVTQTPRYLIKTRGQQVTLSCSPISGHRSVSWYQQTPGQGLQFLFEYFSETQRNKGNFPGRFSGRQFSNSRSEMNVSTLELGDSALYLCATTPGQNTDTQYFGPGTRLTVL.

This chain connects TRBV4-1 to TRBJ2-2; the match to TRBD2 covers 14 bases. The CDR3 has 18 residues. V lost 3 bases to trimming and J lost 5 bases; unmatched junction nucleotides: 8. Per the germline V gene, CDR1 is MGHRA and CDR2 is YSYEKL. Here the CDR3 reads CASSQAGLAGVGTGELFF. CDR3 nucleotide sequence: TGCGCCAGCAGCCAGGCGGGACTAGCGGGAGTTGGGACCGGGGAGCTGTTTTTT.

The V and J genes are TRBV15 and TRBJ1-2, with D perhaps TRBD1 (5 bases). The CDR3 is made up of 14 amino acids. Germline loops: CDR1 LNHNV, CDR2 YYDKDF (reference sequence). V was pared by 1 base and J by 8 bases, with 14 bases between. DNA for the CDR3: TGTGCCACCAGCAGAGCAGTGGGGGGGGAAGGCTACACCTTC. Amino acid sequence: CATSRAVGGEGYTF.

This chain links TRBV11-2 with TRBJ2-3, with TRBD1 matching over 8 bases. Germline V gene lookup returns CDR1 SGHAT and CDR2 FQNNGV. The CDR3 length is 14 residues. J lost 7 bases, V lost 1 base, and 4 bases had no gene match. The CDR3: CASSLGQGFYTQYF. The CDR3 region has the DNA TGTGCCAGCAGCTTAGGACAGGGGTTTTATACGCAGTATTTT.

CDR3 protein: CASSLEGGSSNEQFF. The CDR3 DNA reads as TGTGCCAGCAGCTTAGAGGGCGGGAGTTCGAATGAGCAGTTCTTC. The rearrangement uses TRBV7-6 and TRBJ2-1; 7 nucleotides line up with TRBD2. Germline CDR1 SGHVS, CDR2 FNYEAQ. The CDR3 has 15 amino acids. V shed 1 base, J shed 7 bases, and the junction held 7 bases outside the gene matches.

This rearrangement joins TRBV19 to TRBJ2-7; 7 nucleotides line up with TRBD1. CDR1 and CDR2 from the germline V gene are LNHDA and SQIVND (reference sequence). The V and J ends lost 6 bases and 7 bases, in that order; junction bases with no gene match: 12. The CDR3 runs to 14 residues. The CDR3: CASRQGTDSSEQYF. CDR3 DNA: TGTGCCAGTAGACAGGGGACAGATTCCTCGGAGCAGTACTTC.

This sequence joins TRBV7-9 and TRBJ2-5; 10 bases line up with TRBD2. The V gene end was trimmed by 5 bases and the J gene end by 2 bases; junction bases not matched to a gene: 5. Germline V gene sequence: CDR1 SEHNR, CDR2 FQNEAQ (reference sequence). This CDR3 is built from 15 residues. CDR3 in amino acids: CASSIGTSDQETQYF. In DNA, the CDR3 is TGTGCCAGCAGCATTGGGACTAGCGATCAAGAGACCCAGTACTTC.

The chain employs TRBV5-1 and TRBJ2-5; weak D call: TRBD2 (6 bases). This CDR3 has 17 amino acids. With 5 bases removed from V and 4 bases from J, the gap between germline ends came to 24 bases. In germline, CDR1 is SGHRS, CDR2 YFSETQ. CDR3 in DNA: TGCGCCAGCAGGGGTGGCGGGGTCCCGACTAGTATAGAGACCCAGTACTTC. This encodes CASRGGGVPTSIETQYF.